These 27 T cell receptor beta chains originate from one sample sequenced in a study of blood T cell repertoires in COVID-19. Sequencing used immunoSEQ multiplex PCR; TCRdb keeps in-frame clones, though not all of them. The top ten hold about 15% of the sample, which has fewer than 90,000 clones, 87% seen once. The sequencing input was peripheral blood. These receptor sequences come from a male donor with acute or convalescent COVID-19.

This chain links TRBV19 with TRBJ1-2; 11 nucleotides match TRBD1. V lost 7 bases, J lost 4 bases, and 5 bases stayed unmatched. Germline lookup yields CDR1 LNHDA and CDR2 SQIVND (reference sequence). The CDR3 contains 14 residues. This chain's CDR3 is CASIGTGGSYGYTF. As DNA, the CDR3 is TGTGCCAGTATTGGGACAGGGGGAAGCTATGGCTACACCTTC. The full variable domain, completed using reference TRBV19 and TRBJ1-2, is DGGITQSPKYLFRKEGQNVTLSCEQNLNHDAMYWYRQDPGQGLRLIYYSQIVNDFQKGDIAEGYSVSREKKESFPLTVTSAQKNPTAFYLCASIGTGGSYGYTFGSGTRLTVV.

The chain combines TRBV18 with TRBJ1-3, with TRBD1 matching over 7 bases. J gave up 2 bases and V 4 bases, and 17 bases lay outside the gene matches. This CDR3 region has 19 residues. Germline CDR1 KGHSH, CDR2 LQKENI. The CDR3 here is CASSLTTGTAQYTGNTIYF. The CDR3 DNA reads TGTGCCAGCTCACTAACGACAGGGACCGCTCAATATACTGGAAACACCATATATTTT.

The V and J genes are TRBV29-1 and TRBJ1-3; 9 bases agree with TRBD1. The CDR3 spans 16 residues. CDR1 and CDR2 from the germline V gene are SQVTM and ANQGSEA. V dropped 0 bases and J dropped 3; count of bases not matched to a gene: 6. CDR3 coding DNA: TGCAGCGTTGAAGATCGGGGACAGGGTGGTGGAAACACCATATATTTT. This gives the protein CSVEDRGQGGGNTIYF.

The CDR3 region has the DNA TGCGCCAGCAGCTTAAGCGGGGGCTACAATGAGCAGTTCTTC. Its translation: CASSLSGGYNEQFF. V gene TRBV5-1 combines with J gene TRBJ2-1; 8 nucleotides align to TRBD2. The germline V gene encodes CDR1 SGHRS and CDR2 YFSETQ. The ends lost 2 bases at V and 3 bases at J; junction bases unmatched: 1. There are 14 residues in the CDR3.

The chain joins TRBV25-1 to TRBJ2-6; TRBD1 is a possible D gene (6 bases). The V gene lost 3 bases and the J gene lost 2 bases, with 17 bases spanning the gap. The CDR3 is made up of 18 amino acids. Per germline, CDR1 MGHDK and CDR2 SYGVNS. The CDR3 nucleotides read TGTGCCAGCAGTGATGTGTTGACAGGCCTAGCTGGGGCCAACGTCCTGACTTTC. Translation gives CASSDVLTGLAGANVLTF.

The V and J genes are TRBV6-4 and TRBJ2-3, with D possibly matching TRBD2 (6 bases). The CDR3 extends over 14 amino acids. Germline V gene data show CDR1 as MRHNA and CDR2 as SNTAGT. Trimming stripped 0 bases from V and 4 bases from J, with 8 bases between. The CDR3 bases are TGTGCCAGCAGTGACTCGTCGGGGGCAGATACGCAGTATTTT. This encodes CASSDSSGADTQYF.

CDR3 sequence: CASTGTGLNEQYF. Written as DNA, the CDR3 is TGTGCCAGCACAGGGACAGGGTTGAACGAGCAGTACTTC. The chain recombines TRBV6-5 with TRBJ2-7; 9 bases fit TRBD1. Trimming at V came to 7 bases and at J to 5 bases, leaving 6 bases not matched to a gene. Germline CDR1 is MNHEY and CDR2 is SVGAGI. The CDR3 has 13 amino acids.

V usage is TRBV27 and J usage is TRBJ2-7, with a possible D match to TRBD1 (5 bases). Germline CDR1 reads MNHEY; CDR2 reads SMNVEV (reference sequence). This CDR3 is built from 14 residues. Trimming pared 2 bases from V and 9 bases from J, leaving 17 bases between. The CDR3 region has the DNA TGTGCCAGCAGTTTAGGGGCTTCCTACGATTGGCAGTACTTC. This translates into CASSLGASYDWQYF.

The gene calls are TRBV21-1 and TRBJ1-1; TRBD1 was called by the table and not checked on the DNA. TRBV21-1 is a known pseudogene. The CDR3 extends over 11 amino acids. Here the CDR3 DNA reads TGTGCCAGCAGCATTACAGCTGAAGCTTTCTTT. Translated, it gives CASSITAEAFF.

This clone showed up just once. This chain links TRBV25-1 with TRBJ2-7; perhaps TRBD1 as D (8 bases). V lost 2 bases to trimming and J lost 2 bases, with 13 bases between them. The CDR3 is 15 amino acids. Germline V gene lookup returns CDR1 MGHDK and CDR2 SYGVNS. The CDR3 sequence: CASSESGTGTYEQYF. CDR3 in DNA: TGTGCCAGCAGTGAAAGCGGGACAGGAACCTACGAGCAGTACTTC.

The J gene is TRBJ1-4, the V gene TRBV7-9; 7 bases align to TRBD1. The CDR3 runs to 12 residues. V lost 10 bases to trimming and J lost 8 bases; unmatched junction nucleotides: 7. The germline CDR1 and CDR2 sequences are SEHNR and FQNEAQ (reference sequence). The CDR3 region is CAIEGAGEKLFF. CDR3 DNA sequence: TGTGCCATCGAGGGGGCAGGAGAAAAACTGTTTTTT.

The chain recombines TRBV4-2 with TRBJ2-1, with 9 bases that match TRBD1. The CDR3 runs to 15 residues. V gave up 1 base and J gave up 7 bases; unmatched junction bases: 5. Germline V gives CDR1 LGHNA, CDR2 YNFKEQ. In DNA form, the CDR3 reads TGTGCCAGCAGCCAAGGTGGGACAGGGAAGAATGAGCAGTTCTTC. Its translation is CASSQGGTGKNEQFF.

J is TRBJ2-7 and V is TRBV9; 8 bases fit TRBD1. The CDR3 has 16 amino acids. Germline lookup yields CDR1 SGDLS and CDR2 YYNGEE. V lost 4 bases, J lost 2 bases, and 11 bases stayed unmatched. CDR3 sequence reads: CASSTRDRGNPYEQYF. CDR3 DNA sequence: TGTGCCAGCAGCACGAGAGACAGGGGCAATCCCTACGAGCAGTACTTC.

About this clone itself: This may be a read error, as it is one base from a much larger clone. This sample includes further DNA sequences coding for the same CDR3. The chain joins TRBV11-2 to TRBJ1-5; tentative D call: TRBD1 (6 bases). CDR3 size: 14 residues. Germline assignment: CDR1 SGHAT and CDR2 FQNNGV. The V end lost 3 bases, the J end lost 2 bases, and 8 bases lay between the germline ends. The CDR3 here is CASSLAGGNQPQHF. The CDR3 nucleotides are TGTGCCAGCAGCTTGGCAGGGGGCAATCAGCCCCAGCATTTT.

This clone was observed a single time. The chain has TRBV15 and TRBJ2-1; perhaps TRBD2 as D (6 bases). The germline gives CDR1 LNHNV, CDR2 YYDKDF (reference sequence). V was trimmed by 3 bases and J by 4 bases, leaving 19 bases between them. The CDR3 runs to 17 residues. CDR3 sequence (DNA): TGTGCCACCAGCAGTACCACCGGGGGACTGGTATACAATGAGCAGTTCTTC. Its translation is CATSSTTGGLVYNEQFF.

The rearrangement joins TRBV7-9 to TRBJ2-1; a possible D gene is TRBD1 (5 bases). The CDR3 is made up of 14 amino acids. The V gene's germline CDR1 is SEHNR and CDR2 FQNEAQ (reference sequence). The V end lost 1 base, the J end lost 3 bases, and 7 bases lay between the germline ends. The DNA for the CDR3 is TGTGCCAGCAGCTTAGTGGACAACTACAATGAGCAGTTCTTC. Translating it yields CASSLVDNYNEQFF.

The chain employs TRBV6-5 and TRBJ2-3; TRBD1 aligns across 7 bases. This CDR3 contains 15 residues. Germline loops: CDR1 MNHEY, CDR2 SVGAGI. V gave up 11 bases and J gave up 0 bases; unmatched junction bases: 11. Written as DNA, the CDR3 is TGTGCCTCTTCACCCACAGGGGCAAGCACAGATACGCAGTATTTT. This gives the protein CASSPTGASTDTQYF.

The V call is TRBV19, the J call TRBJ1-1, with D hard to call. Looked up from germline, CDR1 is LNHDA and CDR2 is SQIVND (reference sequence). With 1 base removed from V and 3 bases from J, the gap between germline ends came to 21 bases. The CDR3 contains 18 residues. The CDR3 sequence is CASSIGALRLGEHTEAFF. Written as DNA, the CDR3 is TGTGCCAGTAGTATAGGAGCACTCCGTCTCGGAGAACACACTGAAGCTTTCTTT. Combining the CDR3 with reference TRBV19 and TRBJ1-1 gives the whole variable domain DGGITQSPKYLFRKEGQNVTLSCEQNLNHDAMYWYRQDPGQGLRLIYYSQIVNDFQKGDIAEGYSVSREKKESFPLTVTSAQKNPTAFYLCASSIGALRLGEHTEAFFGQGTRLTVV.

The V call is TRBV19, the J call TRBJ2-7; D may be TRBD1 (6 bases). V dropped 3 bases and J dropped 6 bases, with 15 bases sitting between them. The germline V gene encodes CDR1 LNHDA and CDR2 SQIVND (reference sequence). The CDR3 spans 14 residues. CDR3 sequence (DNA): TGTGCCAGTAGTATTTTGGGGGCGGTCGGCGAGCAGTACTTC. It codes for CASSILGAVGEQYF.

This sequence joins TRBV4-1 and TRBJ2-2; TRBD2 aligns across 7 bases. With 4 bases clipped from V and 7 bases from J, the junction kept 12 bases outside the gene matches. The germline V gene has CDR1 MGHRA and CDR2 YSYEKL. This CDR3 is built from 16 residues. CDR3 amino acids: CASSPQGGWGVGELFF. The CDR3 region has the DNA TGCGCCAGCAGCCCCCAGGGAGGGTGGGGTGTCGGGGAGCTGTTTTTT.

This chain joins TRBV11-1 and TRBJ1-1; TRBD1 matches at 8 bases. Germline loops: CDR1 SGHAT, CDR2 FQDESV (reference sequence). With 4 bases clipped from V and 6 bases from J, the junction kept 7 bases outside the gene matches. The CDR3 is 14 amino acids. This CDR3 reads CASSSQTGAAEAFF. The CDR3, as DNA: TGTGCCAGCAGCTCTCAGACAGGGGCGGCTGAAGCTTTCTTT.

The V gene is TRBV24-1, the J gene TRBJ1-2, with D hard to call. V gave up 3 bases and J gave up 1 base, with 11 bases separating them. The CDR3 runs to 15 residues. Germline V gene sequence: CDR1 KGHDR, CDR2 SFDVKD. The CDR3 is CATSDPPRGNYGYTF. CDR3 DNA: TGTGCCACCAGTGATCCACCTCGGGGTAACTATGGCTACACCTTC.

V and J are TRBV6-1 and TRBJ1-1; a weak D match, TRBD1 (5 bases). Germline V CDR1 and CDR2: MNHNS, SASEGT. The CDR3 is 14 amino acids. V dropped 3 bases and J dropped 5 bases, with 13 bases sitting between them. Written as DNA, the CDR3 is TGTGCCAGCAGTGAGAGTGGGGGGTTGACTGAAGCTTTCTTT. Translating gives CASSESGGLTEAFF.

This chain links TRBV6-5 with TRBJ2-6; unclear D gene. With 7 bases removed from V and 1 base from J, the gap between germline ends came to 11 bases. CDR3 length: 15 amino acids. Per the germline V gene, CDR1 is MNHEY and CDR2 is SVGAGI. The CDR3 sequence is CASTPSRSGANVLTF. In DNA, the CDR3 is TGTGCCAGCACCCCCTCGCGGTCTGGGGCCAACGTCCTGACTTTC.

The chain combines TRBV2 with TRBJ2-1, with 7 bases lining up with TRBD2. The CDR3 has 15 amino acids. CDR1 is SNHLY and CDR2 is FYNNEI in the germline V gene. J gave up 12 bases and V 6 bases, and 17 bases lay outside the gene matches. CDR3 nucleotide sequence: TGTGCCAGCAGGGAGGGGACTACGGGCGGATTCGGGCAGTTCTTC. This encodes CASREGTTGGFGQFF.

The rearrangement joins TRBV7-2 to TRBJ1-6; 8 bases are a match to TRBD1. This CDR3 is 13 amino acids long. V trimming: 5 bases; J trimming: 8 bases; junction bases outside the gene matches: 2. Germline V gives CDR1 SGHTA, CDR2 FQGNSA. The CDR3 sequence: CASSPDRDSPLHF. The CDR3 DNA sequence: TGTGCCAGCAGCCCGGACAGGGATTCACCCCTCCACTTT.

V usage is TRBV24-1 and J usage is TRBJ1-5, with TRBD1 matching 7 bases. CDR1 and CDR2 from the germline V gene are KGHDR and SFDVKD. This CDR3 is 17 amino acids long. With V trimmed by 4 bases and J by 9 bases, 17 bases remained unmatched. The DNA for the CDR3 is TGTGCCACCAGTGAGCTCGGGACAGTTAGTCTCATTTTGCCCCAGCATTTT. Translation: CATSELGTVSLILPQHF.